This T cell receptor beta chain was retrieved from a study of beta chain features in type 1 diabetes. Overall study: Sorted cells examined across all samples numbered 100 million to 140 million. Whole-study findings and limits: Shorter TCRB CDR3s, moderately but significantly so, marked every one of the four CD4+ subsets in Type 1 diabetes patients.

One heparinised blood draw, averaging approximately 0.11 L, came from each donor. CD45RO/CCR7/CD25/CD127/CD95/CD27 separated CD4+ naive, central memory, regulatory and stem cell-like memory cells by sorting. Reverse transcribing all isolated RNA meant expressed TCRB transcripts were sequenced. Sequencing used immunoSEQ multiplex PCR; TCRdb keeps in-frame clones, though not all of them. The sample comprises 250,000 to 350,000 clones, about 15% of which are singletons, and less than 0.02% rests with the top ten. Germline V gives CDR1 SGHAT, CDR2 FQNNGV. V shed 4 bases and J 0 bases; nucleotides not matched to a gene: 1. The CDR3 contains 14 residues. About this clone itself: The antigen is not known.

V and J are TRBV11-2 and TRBJ2-7; 9 nucleotides line up with TRBD2. The receptor was derived from a man in his late teens or twenties with type 1 diabetes. What was sequenced was naive CD4+ T cells from blood. As DNA, the CDR3 is TGTGCCAGCAGCTCGACTAGCGGCTCCTACGAGCAGTACTTC. It translates to CASSSTSGSYEQYF.